The following is a TCR beta chain sequence with its context. This sample is part of a study of blood T cell repertoires in COVID-19. Study context: The United States, Italy and Spain were the sources of the acute and convalescent COVID-19 samples.

The protocol was immunoSEQ multiplex PCR, while the TCRdb copy is restricted to in-frame clones and leaves out a portion. The data show over 200,000 clones, approximately 88% seen once. This CDR3 has 14 amino acids. Looked up from germline, CDR1 is MDHEN and CDR2 is SYDVKM. J lost 4 bases, V lost 2 bases, and 1 base had no gene match. Sequencing was performed on peripheral blood. The rearrangement joins TRBV28 to TRBJ2-3; 9 nucleotides align to TRBD1. This clonotype originated in a human donor in a cohort sampled during active COVID-19. CDR3 in DNA: TGTGCCAGCAGTTTAAGACAGGGGGCAGATACGCAGTATTTT. Its translation: CASSLRQGADTQYF.